The clone carrying this TCR beta chain was picked up a small number of times. The antigen is undetermined. This entry is derived from a study of T-cell reconstitution after alpha-beta-depleted transplantation in children. Unique molecular identifiers were incorporated when the TCRbeta library was constructed. Via MiXCR, TCRdb re-called the PCR reads, giving one row per CDR3 protein. This sample has almost 500,000 distinct CDR3 sequences; roughly a tenth occur once, and the top ten carry around 2%. Germline CDR1 and CDR2: ENHRY and SYGVKD. The CDR3 covers 16 residues. The V and J ends lost 0 bases and 1 base respectively, with 12 bases between them. Broader study findings: Some patients' high day-60 TCRbeta diversity was attributed to recipient cells surviving conditioning. At the one-year point after transplant, T-cell counts and TCRbeta diversity were found to come mostly from T cells that had been newly produced. As was reported, about two months after transplant, alpha-beta T cells came from several hundred expanded graft clones.

V and J are TRBV10-3 and TRBJ1-1; D gene unclear. The clonotype originates from a child aged 2-15 years with inherited bone marrow failure, due to receive a stem cell transplant. The sample in question was PBMCs, obtained before TCRalphabeta/CD19-depleted stem cell transplant. The CDR3 DNA follows: TGTGCCATCAGTGAGTCGACTCCGGGGAAGAACACTGAAGCTTTCTTT. Translated: CAISESTPGKNTEAFF.